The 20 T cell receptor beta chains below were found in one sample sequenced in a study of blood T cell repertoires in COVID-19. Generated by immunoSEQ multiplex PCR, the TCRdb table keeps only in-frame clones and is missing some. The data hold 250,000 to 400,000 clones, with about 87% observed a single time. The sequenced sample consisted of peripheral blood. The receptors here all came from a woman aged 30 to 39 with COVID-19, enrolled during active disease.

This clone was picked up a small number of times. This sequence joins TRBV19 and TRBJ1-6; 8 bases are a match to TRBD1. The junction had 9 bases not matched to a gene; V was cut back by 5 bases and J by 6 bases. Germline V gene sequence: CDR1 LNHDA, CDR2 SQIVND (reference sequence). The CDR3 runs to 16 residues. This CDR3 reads CASSPPRTGLNSPLHF. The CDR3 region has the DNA TGTGCCAGTAGTCCGCCCCGGACAGGGCTTAATTCACCCCTCCACTTT.

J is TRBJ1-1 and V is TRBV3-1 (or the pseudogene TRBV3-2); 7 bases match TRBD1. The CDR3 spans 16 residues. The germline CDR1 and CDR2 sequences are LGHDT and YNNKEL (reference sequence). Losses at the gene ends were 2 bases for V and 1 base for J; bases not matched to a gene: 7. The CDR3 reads CASSQLSGTANTEAFF. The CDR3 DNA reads TGTGCCAGCAGCCAACTATCCGGGACAGCGAACACTGAAGCTTTCTTT.

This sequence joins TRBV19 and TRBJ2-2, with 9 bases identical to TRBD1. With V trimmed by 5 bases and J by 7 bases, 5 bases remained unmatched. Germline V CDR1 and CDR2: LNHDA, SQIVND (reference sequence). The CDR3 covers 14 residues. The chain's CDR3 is CASSYTGGFGELFF. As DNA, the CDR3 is TGTGCCAGTAGTTACACAGGGGGCTTCGGGGAGCTGTTTTTT.

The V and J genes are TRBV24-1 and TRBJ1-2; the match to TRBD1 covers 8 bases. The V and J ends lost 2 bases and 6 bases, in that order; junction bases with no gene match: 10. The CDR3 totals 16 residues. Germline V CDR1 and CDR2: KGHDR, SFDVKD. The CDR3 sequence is CATSDSSIGTGHGYTF. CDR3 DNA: TGTGCCACCAGTGATTCCTCTATCGGGACAGGCCATGGCTACACCTTC.

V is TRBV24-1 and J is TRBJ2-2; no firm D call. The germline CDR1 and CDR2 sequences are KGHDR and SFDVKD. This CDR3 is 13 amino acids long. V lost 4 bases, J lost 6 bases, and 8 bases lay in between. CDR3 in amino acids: CATSDVGAGELFF. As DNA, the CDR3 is TGTGCCACCAGTGACGTCGGTGCCGGGGAGCTGTTTTTT.

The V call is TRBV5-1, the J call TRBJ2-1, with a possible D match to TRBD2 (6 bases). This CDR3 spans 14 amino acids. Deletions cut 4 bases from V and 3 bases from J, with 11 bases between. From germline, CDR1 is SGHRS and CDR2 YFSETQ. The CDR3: CASSVGLVYNEQFF. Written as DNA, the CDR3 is TGCGCCAGCAGCGTGGGACTCGTCTACAATGAGCAGTTCTTC.

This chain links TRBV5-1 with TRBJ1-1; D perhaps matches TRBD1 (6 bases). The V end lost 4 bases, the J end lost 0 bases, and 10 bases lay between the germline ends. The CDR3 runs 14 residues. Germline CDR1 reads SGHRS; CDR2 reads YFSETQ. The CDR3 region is CASSTGTLNTEAFF. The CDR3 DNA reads TGCGCCAGCAGCACAGGGACGTTGAACACTGAAGCTTTCTTT.

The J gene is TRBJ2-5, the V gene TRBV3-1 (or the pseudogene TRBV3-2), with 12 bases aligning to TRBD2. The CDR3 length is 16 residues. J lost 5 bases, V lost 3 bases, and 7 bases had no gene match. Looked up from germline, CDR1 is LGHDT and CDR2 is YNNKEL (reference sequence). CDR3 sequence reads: CASSHLAGGPRETQYF. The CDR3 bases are TGTGCCAGCAGCCACCTAGCGGGGGGGCCTAGGGAGACCCAGTACTTC.

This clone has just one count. CDR3: CASRRGQHYEQYF. The CDR3 coding sequence is TGTGCCAGCAGAAGGGGACAGCATTACGAGCAGTACTTC. The gene calls are TRBV6-6 and TRBJ2-7; 7 nucleotides match TRBD1. V lost 6 bases and J lost 4; bases outside the gene matches: 6. Germline V gene data show CDR1 as MNHNY and CDR2 as SVGAGI (reference sequence). The CDR3 has 13 residues.

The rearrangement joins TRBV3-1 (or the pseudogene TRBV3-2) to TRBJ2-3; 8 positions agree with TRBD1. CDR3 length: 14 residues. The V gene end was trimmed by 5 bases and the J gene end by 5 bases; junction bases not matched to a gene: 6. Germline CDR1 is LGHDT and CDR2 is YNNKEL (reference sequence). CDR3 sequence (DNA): TGTGCCAGCAGCTCCCGGACAGGGTTAGATACGCAGTATTTT. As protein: CASSSRTGLDTQYF.

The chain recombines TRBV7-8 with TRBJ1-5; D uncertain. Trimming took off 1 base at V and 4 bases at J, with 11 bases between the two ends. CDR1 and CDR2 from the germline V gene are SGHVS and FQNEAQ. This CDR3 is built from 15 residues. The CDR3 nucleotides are TGTGCCAGCAGCTTAGAAGTACAGTCGAATCAGCCCCAGCATTTT. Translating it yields CASSLEVQSNQPQHF.

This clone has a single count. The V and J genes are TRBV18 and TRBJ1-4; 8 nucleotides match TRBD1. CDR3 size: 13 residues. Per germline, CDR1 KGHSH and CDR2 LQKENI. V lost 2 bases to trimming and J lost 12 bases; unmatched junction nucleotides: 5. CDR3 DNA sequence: TGTGCCAGCTCACCATCCACAGGGGGAGAACTGTTTTTT. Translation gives CASSPSTGGELFF.

CDR3 residues: CASSPDRSTDTQYF. CDR3 in DNA: TGTGCCAGCAGCCCTGACAGGAGCACAGATACGCAGTATTTT. The chain uses TRBV11-3 and TRBJ2-3, with TRBD1 as a possible D gene (6 bases). V lost 5 bases and J 0 bases, leaving 9 bases between the germline ends. The germline gives CDR1 SGHNT, CDR2 YENEEA. The CDR3 has 14 amino acids.

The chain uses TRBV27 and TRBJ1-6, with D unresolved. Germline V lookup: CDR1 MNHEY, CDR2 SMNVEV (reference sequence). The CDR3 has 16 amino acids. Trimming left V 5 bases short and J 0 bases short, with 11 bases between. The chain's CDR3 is CASSVTESSYNSPLHF. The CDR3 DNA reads TGTGCCAGCAGTGTAACAGAGAGCTCCTATAATTCACCCCTCCACTTT.

CDR3 sequence (DNA): TGTGCCAGCGGACAGTATCGCTCCTACAATGAGCAGTTCTTC. Translated: CASGQYRSYNEQFF. The chain is built from TRBV3-1 (or the pseudogene TRBV3-2) and TRBJ2-1; a weak D match, TRBD1 (6 bases). Trimming took off 8 bases at V and 0 bases at J, with 11 bases between the two ends. Germline CDR1 and CDR2: LGHDT and YNNKEL (reference sequence). The CDR3 has 14 residues.

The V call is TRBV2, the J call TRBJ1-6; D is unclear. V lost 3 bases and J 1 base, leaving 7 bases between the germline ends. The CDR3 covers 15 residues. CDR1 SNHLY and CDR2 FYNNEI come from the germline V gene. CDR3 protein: CASSEMSSYNSPLHF. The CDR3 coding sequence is TGTGCCAGCAGTGAGATGAGTTCCTATAATTCACCCCTCCACTTT.

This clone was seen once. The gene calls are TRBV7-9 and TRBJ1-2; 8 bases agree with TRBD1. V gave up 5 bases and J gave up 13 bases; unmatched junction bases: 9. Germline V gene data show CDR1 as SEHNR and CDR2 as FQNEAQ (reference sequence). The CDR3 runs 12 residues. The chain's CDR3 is CASSGDRPTVTF. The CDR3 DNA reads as TGTGCCAGCAGCGGGGACAGGCCCACGGTCACCTTC.

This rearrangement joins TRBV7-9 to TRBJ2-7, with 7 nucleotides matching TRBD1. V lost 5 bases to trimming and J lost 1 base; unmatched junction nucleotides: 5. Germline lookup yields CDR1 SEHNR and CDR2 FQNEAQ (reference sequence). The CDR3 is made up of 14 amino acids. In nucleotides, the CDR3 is TGTGCCAGCAGCCCGACGGACAGGTCCTACGAGCAGTACGTC. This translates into CASSPTDRSYEQYV.

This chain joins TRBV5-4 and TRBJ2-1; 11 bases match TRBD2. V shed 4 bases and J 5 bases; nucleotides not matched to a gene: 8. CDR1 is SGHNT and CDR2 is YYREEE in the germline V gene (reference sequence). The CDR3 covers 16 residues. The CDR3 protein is CASSPLAGVTDNEQFF. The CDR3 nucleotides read TGTGCCAGCAGCCCACTAGCGGGGGTGACTGACAATGAGCAGTTCTTC.

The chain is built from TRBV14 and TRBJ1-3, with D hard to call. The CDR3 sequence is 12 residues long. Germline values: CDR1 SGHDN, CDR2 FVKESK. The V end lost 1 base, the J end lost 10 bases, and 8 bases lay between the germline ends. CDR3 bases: TGTGCCAGCAGCCAAGGGGCCACAACCATATATTTT. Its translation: CASSQGATTIYF.